The subject of this entry is one TCR beta chain. Its antigen remains unidentified. Trimming took 7 bases from V and 0 from J, leaving 9 bases between them. Germline V gene data show CDR1 as LNHDA and CDR2 as SQIVND (reference sequence). The CDR3 covers 13 residues. This sample was included in a study of T cell repertoires in cytomegalovirus infection. Whole-study context: Recently identified HLA-C-restricted and well-studied HLA-B-restricted CMV epitopes were used.

Each CDR3 protein is one row after TCRdb ran MiXCR on the reads. The sample comprises about 220,000 distinct CDR3 sequences, about 39% of which are singletons, and 59% rests with the top ten. Study-level findings and limits: CMV-specific TCR beta clonotypes restricted by HLA-C dominated the ex vivo response.

The receptor comes from a human donor in good health (CMV status not recorded). Some clones in this sample may be carry-over from other donors' samples. The sequencing used CD8+ T cells from cultured PBMCs, collected from culture after CMV antigen stimulation. V gene TRBV19 combines with J gene TRBJ1-2, with TRBD1 as a possible D gene (6 bases). The chain's CDR3 is CASIGQTNYGYTF. The CDR3 DNA is TGTGCCAGTATCGGACAGACTAACTATGGCTACACCTTC.